This TCR beta chain came from a study of T cells in Graves' hyperthyroidism and ophthalmopathy. Fresh peripheral blood, less than 11 ml of it, supplied the PBMCs. V was pared by 0 bases and J by 6 bases, with 8 bases of the junction left unmatched. The CDR3 is made up of 15 amino acids. Germline V lookup: CDR1 MGHRA, CDR2 YSYEKL. Amplified TCR beta CDR3 regions derived from RNA transcripts. Initially, a first-round RT-PCR of the TCR CDR3 employed the HTBI primer set. MiXCR, run by TCRdb on the multiplex PCR reads, gives a single entry per CDR3 protein. The profile shows a few hundred thousand distinct CDR3 sequences, roughly 18% of them singletons.

The receptor comes from a woman aged 50 to 60 with Graves' hyperthyroidism. The chain links TRBV4-1 to TRBJ2-7, with TRBD1 matching over 7 bases. Specimen: blood. CDR3 residues: CASSQEGLGGREQYF. CDR3 nucleotide sequence: TGCGCCAGCAGCCAAGAAGGCCTAGGGGGCCGCGAGCAGTACTTC.